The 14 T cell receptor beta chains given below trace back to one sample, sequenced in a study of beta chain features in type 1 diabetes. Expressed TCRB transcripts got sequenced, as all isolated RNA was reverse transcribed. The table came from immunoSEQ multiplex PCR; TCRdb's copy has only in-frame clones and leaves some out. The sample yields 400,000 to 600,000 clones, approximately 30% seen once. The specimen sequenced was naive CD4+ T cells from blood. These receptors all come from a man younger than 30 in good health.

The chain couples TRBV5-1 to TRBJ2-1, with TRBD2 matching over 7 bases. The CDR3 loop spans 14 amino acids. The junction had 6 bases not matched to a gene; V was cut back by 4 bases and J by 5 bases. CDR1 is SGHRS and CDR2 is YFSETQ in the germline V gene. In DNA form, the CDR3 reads TGCGCCAGCAGCCCTCTCGGGGGGAACAATGAGCAGTTCTTC. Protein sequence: CASSPLGGNNEQFF.

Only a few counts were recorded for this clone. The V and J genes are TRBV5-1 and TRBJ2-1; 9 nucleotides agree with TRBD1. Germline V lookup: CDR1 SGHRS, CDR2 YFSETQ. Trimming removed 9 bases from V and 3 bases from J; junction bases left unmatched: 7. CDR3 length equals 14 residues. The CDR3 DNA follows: TGCGCCACCGGAACAGGGGGCATCTACAATGAGCAGTTCTTC. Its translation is CATGTGGIYNEQFF.

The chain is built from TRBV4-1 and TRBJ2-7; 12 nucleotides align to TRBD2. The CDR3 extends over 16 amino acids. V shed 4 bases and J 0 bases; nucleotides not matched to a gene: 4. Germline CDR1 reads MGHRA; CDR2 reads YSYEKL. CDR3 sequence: CASSRLAGVTSYEQYF. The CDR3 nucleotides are TGCGCCAGCAGCCGACTAGCGGGAGTTACCTCCTACGAGCAGTACTTC.

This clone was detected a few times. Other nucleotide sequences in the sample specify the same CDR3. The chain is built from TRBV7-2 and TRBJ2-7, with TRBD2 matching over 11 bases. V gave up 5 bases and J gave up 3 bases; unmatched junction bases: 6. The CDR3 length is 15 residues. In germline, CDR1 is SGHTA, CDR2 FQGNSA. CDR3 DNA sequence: TGTGCCAGCAGCCGCCTAGCGGGAGGAAACTACGAGCAGTACTTC. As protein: CASSRLAGGNYEQYF.

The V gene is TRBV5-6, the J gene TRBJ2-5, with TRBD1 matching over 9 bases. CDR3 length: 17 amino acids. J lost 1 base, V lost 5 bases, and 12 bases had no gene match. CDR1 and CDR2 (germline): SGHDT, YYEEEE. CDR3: CASSYFWTGDLQETQYF. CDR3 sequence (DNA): TGTGCCAGCAGTTACTTTTGGACAGGGGACCTCCAAGAGACCCAGTACTTC.

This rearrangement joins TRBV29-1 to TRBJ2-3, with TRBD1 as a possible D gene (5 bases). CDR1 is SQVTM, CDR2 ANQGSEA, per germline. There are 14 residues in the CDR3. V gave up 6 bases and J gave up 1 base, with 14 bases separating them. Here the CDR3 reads CSVQDSPGTDTQYF. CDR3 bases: TGCAGCGTCCAAGACAGCCCCGGCACAGATACGCAGTATTTT.

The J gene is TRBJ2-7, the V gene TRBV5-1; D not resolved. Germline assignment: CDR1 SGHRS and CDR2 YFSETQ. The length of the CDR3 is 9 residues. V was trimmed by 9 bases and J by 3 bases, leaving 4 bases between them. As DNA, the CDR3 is TGCGCCATCCTCTACGAGCAGTACTTC. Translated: CAILYEQYF.

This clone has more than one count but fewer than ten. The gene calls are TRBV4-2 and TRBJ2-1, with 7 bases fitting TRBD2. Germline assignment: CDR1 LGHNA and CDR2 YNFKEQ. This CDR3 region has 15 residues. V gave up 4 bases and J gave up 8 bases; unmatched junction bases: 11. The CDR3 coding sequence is TGTGCCAGCAGCCCTTTGGGGCGGGAGAGTGATGAGCAGTTCTTC. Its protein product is CASSPLGRESDEQFF.

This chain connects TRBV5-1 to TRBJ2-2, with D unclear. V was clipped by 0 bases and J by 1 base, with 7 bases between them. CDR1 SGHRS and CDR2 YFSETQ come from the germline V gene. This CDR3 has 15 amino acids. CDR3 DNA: TGCGCCAGCAGCTTGGACACCCTGAACACCGGGGAGCTGTTTTTT. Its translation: CASSLDTLNTGELFF.

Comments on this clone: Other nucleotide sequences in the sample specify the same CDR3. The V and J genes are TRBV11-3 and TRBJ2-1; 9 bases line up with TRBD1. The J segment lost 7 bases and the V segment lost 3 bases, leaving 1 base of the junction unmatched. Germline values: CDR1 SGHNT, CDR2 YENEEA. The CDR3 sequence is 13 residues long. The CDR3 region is CASSLDRGNEQFF. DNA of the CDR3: TGTGCCAGCAGCTTGGACAGGGGTAATGAGCAGTTCTTC.

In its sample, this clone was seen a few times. The CDR3 spells CAWSVRGAEAFF. The DNA for the CDR3 is TGTGCCTGGAGTGTCAGGGGTGCTGAAGCTTTCTTT. The rearrangement uses TRBV30 and TRBJ1-1; D perhaps matches TRBD1 (6 bases). The CDR3 extends over 12 amino acids. Trimming stripped 0 bases from V and 6 bases from J, with 8 bases between. Germline loops: CDR1 GTSNPN, CDR2 SVGIG (reference sequence).

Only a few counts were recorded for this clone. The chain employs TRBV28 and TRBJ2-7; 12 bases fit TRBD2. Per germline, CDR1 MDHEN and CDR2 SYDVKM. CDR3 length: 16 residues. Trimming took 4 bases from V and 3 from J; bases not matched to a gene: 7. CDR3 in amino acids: CASSSRLAGALYEQYF. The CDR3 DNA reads TGTGCCAGCAGTTCCCGACTAGCGGGAGCCCTCTACGAGCAGTACTTC.

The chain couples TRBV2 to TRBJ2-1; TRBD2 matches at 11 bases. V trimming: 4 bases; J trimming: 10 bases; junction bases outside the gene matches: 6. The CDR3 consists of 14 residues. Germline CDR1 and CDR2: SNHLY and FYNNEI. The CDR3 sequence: CASSVLAGEVEQFF. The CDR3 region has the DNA TGTGCCAGCAGTGTACTAGCGGGAGAGGTAGAGCAGTTCTTC.

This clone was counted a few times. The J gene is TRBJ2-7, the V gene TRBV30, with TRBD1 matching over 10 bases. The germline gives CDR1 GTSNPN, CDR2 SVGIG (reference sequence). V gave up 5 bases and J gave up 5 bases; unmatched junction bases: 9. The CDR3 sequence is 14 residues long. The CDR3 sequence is CAWLAGTGVHEQYF. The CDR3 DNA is TGTGCCTGGCTCGCCGGGACAGGGGTCCACGAGCAGTACTTC.